These 17 T cell receptor beta chains were sequenced from one sample in a study of spatial heterogeneity in lung cancer. The antigens for these receptors are not known. Study-level results: For expanded intratumoral alpha and beta TCRs, counts tracked tumor mutation counts.

Time point of the sample: sample taken at primary tumor resection. One entry per CDR3 protein, called by TCRdb with MiXCR from the 5' RACE reads. This sample has some 10,000 distinct CDR3 sequences, with roughly 4.5% found just once. The specimen was lung tumor tissue, collected at surgery. These receptors were taken from a female donor with early-stage non-small cell lung cancer.

This clonotype was seen many times. This chain uses TRBV5-4 with TRBJ2-7, with 13 bases lining up with TRBD2. The CDR3 has 15 amino acids. The ends lost 4 bases at V and 6 bases at J; junction bases unmatched: 7. CDR1 and CDR2 (germline): SGHNT, YYREEE (reference sequence). This chain's CDR3 is CASSLRLAGGVEQYF. CDR3 nucleotide sequence: TGTGCCAGCAGCCTCCGACTAGCGGGAGGAGTCGAGCAGTACTTC.

There are a few counts of this clonotype. Written as DNA, the CDR3 is TGTGCCATCAAGGAGGGCCCGAGGGAGACCCAGTACTTC. Its translation is CAIKEGPRETQYF. The chain couples TRBV10-3 to TRBJ2-5, with D possibly matching TRBD2 (6 bases). CDR1 ENHRY and CDR2 SYGVKD come from the germline V gene. The CDR3 spans 13 residues. Trimming pared 7 bases from V and 5 bases from J, leaving 14 bases between.

This clonotype was seen repeatedly, ten times or more. V gene TRBV7-9 combines with J gene TRBJ1-1; 8 bases line up with TRBD1. The CDR3 has 12 residues. The V gene end was trimmed by 4 bases and the J gene end by 11 bases; junction bases not matched to a gene: 6. The germline CDR1 and CDR2 sequences are SEHNR and FQNEAQ (reference sequence). In DNA, the CDR3 is TGTGCCAGCAGCTCCCAGGGGGCAAATGCTTTCTTT. It yields the protein CASSSQGANAFF.

The table lists this clonotype with many counts. The genes are TRBV3-1 and TRBJ2-7; D gene ambiguous. This CDR3 contains 14 residues. V lost 3 bases and J lost 1, with 10 bases in between. The germline V gene encodes CDR1 LGHDT and CDR2 YNNKEL (reference sequence). CDR3 nucleotides: TGTGCCAGCAGCCACCAGACAAGATCCTACGAGCAGTACTTC. Amino acids: CASSHQTRSYEQYF.

This clonotype was counted at least ten times. This chain connects TRBV19 to TRBJ1-3, with TRBD1 matching 7 bases. This CDR3 spans 13 amino acids. Trimming took 9 bases from V and 4 from J; bases not matched to a gene: 6. Germline loops: CDR1 LNHDA, CDR2 SQIVND (reference sequence). CDR3 loop: CASKTGKGNTIYF. CDR3 nucleotides: TGTGCCAGCAAGACAGGGAAAGGAAACACCATATATTTT.

This clonotype was seen at least ten times. The CDR3 DNA reads TGTGCCAGTAGTCCCAGAGGAGGGGACGGCAATCAGCCCCAGCATTTT. Encoded protein: CASSPRGGDGNQPQHF. The genes are TRBV19 and TRBJ1-5; maybe TRBD1 (5 bases). CDR1 and CDR2 from the germline V gene are LNHDA and SQIVND (reference sequence). With 5 bases removed from V and 2 bases from J, the gap between germline ends came to 16 bases. The CDR3 sequence is 16 residues long. Combining the CDR3 with reference TRBV19 and TRBJ1-5 gives the whole variable domain DGGITQSPKYLFRKEGQNVTLSCEQNLNHDAMYWYRQDPGQGLRLIYYSQIVNDFQKGDIAEGYSVSREKKESFPLTVTSAQKNPTAFYLCASSPRGGDGNQPQHFGDGTRLSIL.

This clonotype has a count of ten or more. The V gene is TRBV7-9, the J gene TRBJ2-5; D perhaps matches TRBD2 (5 bases). Per the germline V gene, CDR1 is SEHNR and CDR2 is FQNEAQ (reference sequence). The V and J ends lost 5 bases and 1 base respectively, with 11 bases between them. This CDR3 is 14 amino acids long. The CDR3 nucleotides are TGTGCCAGCAGCCAAGACTACGTCCAAGAGACCCAGTACTTC. This codes for CASSQDYVQETQYF.

This clonotype is medium-sized (0.01 to 0.1%) by share. The chain recombines TRBV11-3 with TRBJ2-2; 8 bases fit TRBD2. Per the germline V gene, CDR1 is SGHNT and CDR2 is YENEEA. CDR3 length equals 16 residues. V shed 3 bases and J 4 bases; nucleotides not matched to a gene: 7. This chain's CDR3 is CASSLLAGTSTGELFF. The CDR3 DNA sequence: TGTGCCAGCAGCTTGCTAGCGGGTACATCCACCGGGGAGCTGTTTTTT.

This clonotype is medium-sized by share. The chain uses TRBV15 and TRBJ1-6; no clear D gene. CDR1 LNHNV and CDR2 YYDKDF come from the germline V gene (reference sequence). The ends were cut back, 0 bases at V and 6 bases at J, with 0 bases in the middle. CDR3 length: 12 amino acids. The CDR3 here is CATSRDNSPLHF. DNA for the CDR3: TGTGCCACCAGCAGAGATAATTCACCCCTCCACTTT.

This clonotype qualifies as medium-sized (0.01 to 0.1%). The rearrangement joins TRBV5-1 to TRBJ2-3, with 13 bases matching TRBD2. The CDR3 loop spans 17 amino acids. The V gene end was trimmed by 1 base and the J gene end by 6 bases; junction bases not matched to a gene: 8. CDR1 SGHRS and CDR2 YFSETQ come from the germline V gene. The CDR3 region has the DNA TGCGCCAGCAGCTTGTCAAGGACTAGCGGGAGTACCGATACGCAGTATTTT. It specifies CASSLSRTSGSTDTQYF.

This clonotype was picked up many times. The rearrangement uses TRBV12-3 or TRBV12-4 and TRBJ1-6; D is undetermined. Trimming left V 7 bases short and J 13 bases short, with 17 bases between. The CDR3 is 13 amino acids. The CDR3 DNA follows: TGTGCCAGCACCTCTGGACCGGGAGTGCCCCTCCACTTT. It translates to CASTSGPGVPLHF.

The sample holds many counts of this clonotype. This rearrangement joins TRBV5-1 to TRBJ1-2; weak D call: TRBD1 (5 bases). CDR1 is SGHRS, CDR2 YFSETQ, per germline. The CDR3 spans 12 residues. Trimming took off 0 bases at V and 7 bases at J, with 7 bases between the two ends. The chain's CDR3 is CASSLAGPGYTF. As DNA, the CDR3 is TGCGCCAGCAGCTTGGCGGGACCTGGCTACACCTTC.

This clonotype was counted between two and nine times. This chain links TRBV29-1 with TRBJ1-1; the D is unclear. Between the trimmed V and J ends, which lost 6 bases and 2 bases, there was a span of 1 base. The CDR3 loop spans 9 amino acids. Germline-derived CDR1 and CDR2 are SQVTM and ANQGSEA. The CDR3 sequence: CSVNTEAFF. The CDR3 DNA reads as TGCAGCGTCAACACTGAAGCTTTCTTT.

This clonotype occurred many times. The chain has TRBV7-8 and TRBJ2-5; TRBD1 matches 10 bases. After removal of 5 bases from V and 13 bases from J, the junction contained 10 bases not matched to a gene. The CDR3 is made up of 13 amino acids. CDR1 and CDR2 (germline): SGHVS, FQNEAQ. CDR3 residues: CASSTHRQGASYF. The CDR3 coding sequence is TGTGCCAGCAGCACCCACCGACAGGGGGCATCGTACTTC. The variable domain in full, with the rest retrieved from reference TRBV7-8 and TRBJ2-5, is GAGVSQSPRYKVAKRGQDVALRCDPISGHVSLFWYQQALGQGPEFLTYFQNEAQLDKSGLPSDRFFAERPEGSVSTLKIQRTQQEDSAVYLCASSTHRQGASYFGPGTRLLVL.

This clonotype has at least ten counts. V usage is TRBV20-1 and J usage is TRBJ2-5, with D unresolved. Trimming took 0 bases from V and 4 from J, leaving 15 bases between them. The CDR3 has 15 amino acids. CDR1 and CDR2 (germline): DFQATT, SNEGSKA (reference sequence). This CDR3 is CSAREVGWTRETQYF. The CDR3 DNA sequence: TGCAGTGCTAGAGAAGTCGGTTGGACGCGAGAGACCCAGTACTTC.

This clonotype was counted between two and nine times. The rearrangement links TRBV7-2 to TRBJ1-2, with D maybe TRBD1 (5 bases). Deletions cut 3 bases from V and 6 bases from J, with 11 bases between. The CDR3 spans 13 residues. The germline CDR1 and CDR2 sequences are SGHTA and FQGNSA. The CDR3 sequence is CASSFGTGDGYTF. DNA for the CDR3: TGTGCCAGCAGCTTTGGGACGGGGGATGGCTACACCTTC. Full variable domain (outside the CDR3, taken from reference TRBV7-2 and TRBJ1-2): GAGVSQSPSNKVTEKGKDVELRCDPISGHTALYWYRQSLGQGLEFLIYFQGNSAPDKSGLPSDRFSAERTGGSVSTLTIQRTQQEDSAVYLCASSFGTGDGYTFGSGTRLTVV.

This clonotype was seen more than once but under ten times. The chain carries TRBV5-1 and TRBJ2-1; TRBD1 matches 10 bases. Germline CDR1 and CDR2: SGHRS and YFSETQ. Trimming cost V 4 bases and J 7 bases; bases outside gene matches: 8. This CDR3 region has 15 residues. DNA of the CDR3: TGCGCCAGCAGCCCCGACAGGGGGCTTCGGAATGAGCAGTTCTTC. Amino acid sequence: CASSPDRGLRNEQFF.